This T cell receptor beta chain stems from a study of blood T cell repertoires in COVID-19. Looked up from germline, CDR1 is LGHNT and CDR2 is FRNRAP. There are 14 residues in the CDR3. The V gene end was trimmed by 6 bases and the J gene end by 2 bases; junction bases not matched to a gene: 4. Per the authors' pipeline: Reference gene primer amplification gave nucleated cell count estimates. Clones were read by immunoSEQ multiplex PCR, and TCRdb kept only the in-frame ones, dropping some. D and trimming were read from the DNA, whereas the V and J calls and clone size are those reported in that table. Of 45,000 to 55,000 clones listed, 80% to 90% are singletons.

This sequence originates from a human donor in a cohort sampled during active COVID-19. The source material was peripheral blood. The V gene is TRBV12-5, the J gene TRBJ2-5; 9 bases are shared with TRBD2. The DNA for the CDR3 is TGTGCTAGTGGCTTTAGCGGGGGACAAGAGACCCAGTACTTC. This encodes CASGFSGGQETQYF.